This T cell receptor beta chain was identified during a study of blood T cell repertoires in COVID-19. Using immunoSEQ multiplex PCR, the repertoire was profiled, and TCRdb retains in-frame clones only, with some absent. The sample records roughly 180,000 clones, over 80% being singletons. The TCR was taken from a woman aged 55-75 years who had recovered from COVID-19. Material for sequencing was PBMCs or T cells enriched from blood (not recorded which).

The CDR3 is CASSSSTDRAYGYTF. CDR3 DNA sequence: TGTGCCAGCAGTTCCTCTACCGACAGGGCCTATGGCTACACCTTC. This chain joins TRBV6-6 and TRBJ1-2, with TRBD1 matching 7 bases. V was clipped by 4 bases and J by 4 bases; unmatched bases: 9. Per the germline V gene, CDR1 is MNHNY and CDR2 is SVGAGI (reference sequence). The CDR3 has 15 amino acids.